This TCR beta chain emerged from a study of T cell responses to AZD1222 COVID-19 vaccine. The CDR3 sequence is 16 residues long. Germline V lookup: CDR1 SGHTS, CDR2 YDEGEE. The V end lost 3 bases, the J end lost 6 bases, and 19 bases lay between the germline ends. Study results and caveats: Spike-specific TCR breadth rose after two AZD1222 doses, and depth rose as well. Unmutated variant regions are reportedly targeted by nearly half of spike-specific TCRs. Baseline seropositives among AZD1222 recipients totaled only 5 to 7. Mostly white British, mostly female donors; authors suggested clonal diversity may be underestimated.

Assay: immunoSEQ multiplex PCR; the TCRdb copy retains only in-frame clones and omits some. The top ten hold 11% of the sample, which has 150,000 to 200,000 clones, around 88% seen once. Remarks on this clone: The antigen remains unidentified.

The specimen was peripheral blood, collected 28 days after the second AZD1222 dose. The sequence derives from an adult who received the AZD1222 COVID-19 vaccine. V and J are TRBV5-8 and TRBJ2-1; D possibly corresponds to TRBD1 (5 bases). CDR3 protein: CASSSPTARFLNEQFF. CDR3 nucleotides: TGTGCCAGCAGCTCACCGACAGCTAGGTTCCTCAATGAGCAGTTCTTC.